The clone carrying this T cell receptor beta chain was seen repeatedly, ten times or more. Antigen unknown. At one end the junction does not follow the germline gene, possibly because of a read error. These data belong to a study of human T cells and chemical hapten exposure. Study summary: Sensitization involved placing 2% DPC onto a 2 cm by 2 cm region of upper inner arm skin. Whole-study results and caveats: The donors suffered from alopecia, so their immune response may not match that of healthy people. Controls formed significantly fewer large CDR3 similarity clusters than expanded TCRs did.

The CDR3 loop spans 13 amino acids. The germline V gene encodes CDR1 KGHSH and CDR2 LQKENI. The time point was: pre-sensitization, week 0. The treatment was: therapeutic diphenylcyclopropenone sensitization with weekly scalp DPC. Each patch test followed a blood draw. MiXCR, applied by TCRdb to the RACE reads, yields one record per CDR3 protein. The sample has around 300,000 distinct CDR3 sequences, about 5% seen once. This sequence originates from a young woman with alopecia areata. Some clones in this sample may be carry-over from other donors' samples. This specimen consisted of whole blood, obtained in connection with sensitization to the hapten diphenylcyclopropenone (DPC). The chain is built from TRBV18 and TRBJ2-7, with 7 bases fitting TRBD1. The CDR3 nucleotides are TGTGCCAGCTCACTAGACCCCCGGGACAGATCCATTTTC. Translating it yields CASSLDPRDRSIF.